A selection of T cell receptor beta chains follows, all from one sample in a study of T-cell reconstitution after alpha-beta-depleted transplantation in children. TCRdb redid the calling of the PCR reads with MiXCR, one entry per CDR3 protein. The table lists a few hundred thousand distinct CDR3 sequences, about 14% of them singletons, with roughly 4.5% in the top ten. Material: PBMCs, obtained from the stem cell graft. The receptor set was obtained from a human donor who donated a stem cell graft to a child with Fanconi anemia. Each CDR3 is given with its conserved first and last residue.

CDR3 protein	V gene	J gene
CASSDRTSGGQETQYF	TRBV6-4	TRBJ2-5
CGVARRDEQFF	TRBV29-1	TRBJ2-1
CASSLRGTATNEKLFF	TRBV7-9	TRBJ1-4
CASSFGLRWGYTF	TRBV7-2	TRBJ1-2
CASSEAGQAREQYF	TRBV12-3/TRBV12-4	TRBJ2-7
CASSAYGISIEETQYF	TRBV5-1	TRBJ2-5
CGRPTNQPQHF	TRBV29-1	TRBJ1-5
CASSLADRGGQPQHF	TRBV5-5	TRBJ1-5
CASSKSDSTYNEQFF	TRBV19	TRBJ2-1
CASSLWGRNANTGELFF	TRBV11-2	TRBJ2-2
CASSLMAGFEQYF	TRBV7-6	TRBJ2-7
CSSGTGTEYNEQFF	TRBV29-1	TRBJ2-1
CASSAYGTNSYEQYF	TRBV27	TRBJ2-7
CASSITGGIVNGYTF	TRBV6-5	TRBJ1-2
CSGKNTEAFF	TRBV29-1	TRBJ1-1
CASSKRDGAYEQYF	TRBV7-6	TRBJ2-7
CASSQQGGWNEKLFF	TRBV3-1	TRBJ1-4
CASRYRGGGYGYTF	TRBV2	TRBJ1-2
CASIEAPGTGVKGGANVLTF	TRBV19	TRBJ2-6
CASSQGPRNTEAFF	TRBV4-2	TRBJ1-1
CSAEIPGQGRYNEQFF	TRBV20-1	TRBJ2-1
CASSRYSGTDYEQYF	TRBV18	TRBJ2-7
CASSLKVNEQFF	TRBV7-8	TRBJ2-1
CASRPSGRGDGTEAFF	TRBV25-1	TRBJ1-1
CASSQGQANVLTF	TRBV14	TRBJ2-6
CASSEVVGLAGELFF	TRBV10-2	TRBJ2-2
CASSLSGGFDQPQHF	TRBV7-9	TRBJ1-5
CASSGVWRTDTQYF	TRBV2	TRBJ2-3
CASSETVSPYNEQFF	TRBV6-1	TRBJ2-1
CSARDLGGAYSRF	TRBV20-1	TRBJ2-1
CASSFVARITGELFF	TRBV7-2	TRBJ2-2
CASSPGTSQTQYF	TRBV18	TRBJ2-5
CASSLFTGEVGYTF	TRBV11-1	TRBJ1-2
CASRTPGAQDTQYF	TRBV6-2/TRBV6-3	TRBJ2-3
CASSLSGVEQFF	TRBV7-2	TRBJ2-1
CASSFETREGGQYF	TRBV7-6	TRBJ2-5
CASRVLAGGETQYF	TRBV2	TRBJ2-5
CASLVRGRGTGELFF	TRBV28	TRBJ2-2
CASRTTGPTYNEQFF	TRBV2	TRBJ2-1
CASSLYPPGYDMVFF	TRBV12-3/TRBV12-4	TRBJ1-1
CASSQHSGGLSGELFF	TRBV4-1	TRBJ2-2
CASSETGTGYEQFF	TRBV28	TRBJ2-1
CASSYSSLAGAAQYF	TRBV6-2/TRBV6-3	TRBJ2-3
CASSTTGLASGELFF	TRBV11-2	TRBJ2-2
CASSLTGRKAQPQHF	TRBV5-6	TRBJ1-5
CASSLGTGSLYGYTF	TRBV11-2	TRBJ1-2
CASSLGAGITGELFF	TRBV27	TRBJ2-2
CASSLVWKSEDTQYF	TRBV7-9	TRBJ2-3